What follows is one T cell receptor (beta chain) and its context. Its cognate antigen is unknown. The record originates from a study of a mutant IDH1 vaccine in newly diagnosed glioma. Looking at the study overall: Sex among treated patients split approximately 62% male, roughly 40% female; mean age was approximately 40 years.

This CDR3 spans 14 amino acids. Time point in this sample: week 35, safety follow-up. The vaccine gave 300 ug of a 20-mer mutant IDH1 peptide subcutaneously per dose. Method: immunoSEQ multiplex PCR; TCRdb's copy keeps in-frame clones and lacks some. The repertoire holds 30,000 or so clones, about four fifths seen once, with less than 8.5% in the top ten. The TCR was taken from a woman aged 18 to 35 with glioma. V usage is TRBV21-1 and J usage is TRBJ2-3; TRBD2 was called by the table and not checked on the DNA. TRBV21-1 is marked as a pseudogene. The sample in question was PBMCs, obtained from a glioma patient whose treatment included an IDH1 peptide vaccine. The CDR3 loop is CASSSRLDGDTQYF. The CDR3 DNA reads TGTGCCAGCAGCTCACGACTAGACGGGGATACGCAGTATTTT.